This entry concerns a single TCR beta chain. Antigen unknown. The data derive from a study of a mutant IDH1 vaccine in newly diagnosed glioma. TCRdb's copy holds only in-frame clones and misses some; the assay was immunoSEQ multiplex PCR. The table records around 69,000 clones, about 88% of them present only once. Regarding time point: week 35, safety follow-up. Vaccination used 300 ug of mutant IDH1 20-mer peptide per dose, with topical imiquimod. From germline, CDR1 is SGHDN and CDR2 FVKESK. V lost 1 base and J lost 0, with 9 bases in between. The CDR3 is 15 residues long. This TCR was sampled from a man younger than 40 with glioma. The genes are TRBV14 and TRBJ2-5; the D is unclear. The starting material was PBMCs, obtained from a glioma patient whose treatment included an IDH1 peptide vaccine. The CDR3 loop reads CASSQGAPYQETQYF. The DNA of the CDR3 is TGTGCCAGCAGCCAAGGGGCTCCGTACCAAGAGACCCAGTACTTC.